A single sample is the source of the 17 T cell receptor beta chains below, sequenced in a study of T cell repertoires in cytomegalovirus infection. TCRdb called the reads again in MiXCR, with one record for every CDR3 protein. The data hold roughly 700,000 distinct CDR3 sequences, with roughly 30% observed a single time. These receptors' antigens are unknown. The input for sequencing was cultured PBMCs, taken from culture after CMV antigen stimulation. These receptors all stem from a human donor in good health (CMV status not recorded). Some clones in this sample may be carry-over from other donors' samples.

This clonotype has a handful of counts. The genes are TRBV12-3 or TRBV12-4 and TRBJ2-2, with a tentative D call TRBD2 (5 bases). V lost 10 bases and J lost 4, with 16 bases in between. The CDR3 loop spans 14 amino acids. The CDR3 DNA reads TGTGCCACCTCAGCTAGCAGCTCCACCGGGGAGCTGTTTTTT. Translation: CATSASSSTGELFF.

This sequence joins TRBV7-2 and TRBJ2-7; D gene ambiguous. The CDR3 has 14 residues. V gave up 5 bases and J gave up 0 bases, with 11 bases separating them. Looked up from germline, CDR1 is SGHTA and CDR2 is FQGNSA. CDR3 bases: TGTGCCAGCAGCGCCGGCGGCTCCTCCTACGAGCAGTACTTC. Protein: CASSAGGSSYEQYF.

Ten or more counts support this clonotype. This sequence joins TRBV7-6 and TRBJ2-5; D not resolved. The CDR3 totals 14 residues. V was shortened by 5 bases and J by 1 base, with 11 bases between the two germline ends. Germline lookup yields CDR1 SGHVS and CDR2 FNYEAQ. The CDR3 here is CASSRTLTQETQYF. As DNA, the CDR3 is TGTGCCAGCAGCCGGACCCTGACCCAAGAGACCCAGTACTTC.

A few counts support this clonotype. The chain joins TRBV28 to TRBJ2-5; no firm D call. Germline loops: CDR1 MDHEN, CDR2 SYDVKM. V was shortened by 5 bases and J by 4 bases, with 11 bases between the two germline ends. This CDR3 contains 13 residues. The CDR3: CASSPRYPETQYF. The CDR3 coding sequence is TGTGCCAGCAGTCCAAGGTACCCAGAGACCCAGTACTTC.

This clonotype was seen a few times. The chain couples TRBV4-2 to TRBJ2-3, with D possibly being TRBD2 (5 bases). Germline assignment: CDR1 LGHNA and CDR2 YNFKEQ. With 6 bases removed from V and 4 bases from J, the gap between germline ends came to 14 bases. This CDR3 is 14 amino acids long. The CDR3 bases are TGTGCCAGCAGTCGGAGAGAGGGTCCAGATACGCAGTATTTT. It encodes CASSRREGPDTQYF.

V gene TRBV7-8 combines with J gene TRBJ2-2; D is possibly TRBD2 (6 bases). The germline V gene has CDR1 SGHVS and CDR2 FQNEAQ. CDR3 length: 15 residues. The ends were cut back, 5 bases at V and 5 bases at J, with 15 bases in the middle. CDR3 region: CASSPSRLVTGELFF. CDR3 in DNA: TGTGCCAGCAGCCCTTCTAGACTAGTAACCGGGGAGCTGTTTTTT.

The chain is built from TRBV7-9 and TRBJ2-3; 8 bases are shared with TRBD2. J was trimmed by 4 bases and V by 2 bases; bases with no gene match: 8. Germline lookup yields CDR1 SEHNR and CDR2 FQNEAQ (reference sequence). This CDR3 region has 16 residues. This CDR3 reads CASSLPSGRGADTQYF. CDR3 bases: TGTGCCAGCAGCTTACCTTCCGGGAGGGGAGCAGATACGCAGTATTTT.

This clonotype was found a few times. The chain couples TRBV7-9 to TRBJ1-2; D unresolved. Per the germline V gene, CDR1 is SEHNR and CDR2 is FQNEAQ (reference sequence). CDR3 size: 14 residues. Deletions cut 6 bases from V and 6 bases from J, with 17 bases between. The CDR3 coding sequence is TGTGCCAGCAGTTACTCGGGGATCTCTCATGGCTACACCTTC. This sequence encodes CASSYSGISHGYTF.

The V and J genes are TRBV6-5 and TRBJ2-1, with D tentatively TRBD2 (6 bases). V lost 0 bases to trimming and J lost 9 bases, with 21 bases between them. This CDR3 region has 17 residues. CDR1 is MNHEY and CDR2 is SVGAGI in the germline V gene. The CDR3 region has the DNA TGTGCCAGCAGTTACTCGAATACGGCGGGTCCGGAGGGTGAGCAGTTCTTC. This codes for CASSYSNTAGPEGEQFF.

The rearrangement links TRBV6-1 to TRBJ2-3, with a possible D match to TRBD2 (6 bases). Germline lookup yields CDR1 MNHNS and CDR2 SASEGT. Trimming cost V 2 bases and J 8 bases, with 17 bases left between them. CDR3 length equals 15 residues. Here the CDR3 reads CASSEWRGLTSTQYF. For the CDR3, the DNA is TGTGCCAGCAGTGAATGGAGAGGCTTGACTAGTACGCAGTATTTT.

The chain combines TRBV4-3 with TRBJ2-7; TRBD1 aligns across 10 bases. The CDR3 is made up of 17 amino acids. V lost 1 base to trimming and J lost 3 bases; unmatched junction nucleotides: 9. Germline V gene data show CDR1 as LGHNA and CDR2 as YSLEER. The CDR3 loop reads CASSQGSGQGGHYEQYF. Here the CDR3 DNA reads TGCGCCAGCAGCCAAGGCTCCGGACAGGGGGGACACTACGAGCAGTACTTC.

The V gene is TRBV7-2, the J gene TRBJ2-1; D uncertain. This CDR3 has 16 amino acids. Trimming left V 1 base short and J 0 bases short, with 10 bases between. Germline lookup yields CDR1 SGHTA and CDR2 FQGNSA. The CDR3: CASSLGRLSSYNEQFF. DNA of the CDR3: TGTGCCAGCAGCTTAGGACGGTTAAGCTCCTACAATGAGCAGTTCTTC.

The rearrangement links TRBV29-1 to TRBJ1-2; 11 nucleotides match TRBD1. V gave up 3 bases and J gave up 4 bases; unmatched junction bases: 4. Per germline, CDR1 SQVTM and CDR2 ANQGSEA. The CDR3 covers 14 residues. The CDR3 DNA reads TGCAGCGTTGACGGGACAGGGGGTGGCTATGGCTACACCTTC. It translates to CSVDGTGGGYGYTF.

This clonotype appeared a few times. The chain has TRBV6-6 and TRBJ2-1, with D tentatively TRBD1 or TRBD2 (7 bases each). From germline, CDR1 is MNHNY and CDR2 SVGAGI (reference sequence). The CDR3 has 15 residues. Trimming pared 6 bases from V and 1 base from J, leaving 13 bases between. CDR3 loop: CASSRGGLSYNEQFF. CDR3 sequence (DNA): TGTGCCAGCAGCAGGGGGGGTCTTTCCTACAATGAGCAGTTCTTC.

This chain uses TRBV2 with TRBJ2-1; 11 nucleotides align to TRBD2. V trimming: 8 bases; J trimming: 2 bases; junction bases outside the gene matches: 5. In germline, CDR1 is SNHLY, CDR2 FYNNEI. CDR3 size: 15 residues. The CDR3 sequence: CASGGTSGPYNEQFF. The CDR3 coding sequence is TGTGCCAGCGGGGGGACTAGCGGCCCCTACAATGAGCAGTTCTTC.

The sample holds a few counts of this clonotype. This chain's CDR3 is CASSLKVLTGELFF. The CDR3 DNA sequence: TGTGCCAGCAGCTTAAAGGTCCTTACCGGGGAGCTGTTTTTT. The chain uses TRBV7-2 and TRBJ2-2; no clear D gene. The CDR3 runs to 14 residues. The V and J ends lost 2 bases and 5 bases respectively, with 9 bases between them. The germline gives CDR1 SGHTA, CDR2 FQGNSA.

The chain uses TRBV2 and TRBJ2-1, with 9 bases lining up with TRBD1. The CDR3 is 13 amino acids. The germline V gene has CDR1 SNHLY and CDR2 FYNNEI. Losses at the gene ends were 8 bases for V and 5 bases for J; bases not matched to a gene: 4. CDR3 loop: CASARTGDNEQFF. The CDR3 nucleotides read TGTGCCAGCGCCAGGACAGGGGACAATGAGCAGTTCTTC.